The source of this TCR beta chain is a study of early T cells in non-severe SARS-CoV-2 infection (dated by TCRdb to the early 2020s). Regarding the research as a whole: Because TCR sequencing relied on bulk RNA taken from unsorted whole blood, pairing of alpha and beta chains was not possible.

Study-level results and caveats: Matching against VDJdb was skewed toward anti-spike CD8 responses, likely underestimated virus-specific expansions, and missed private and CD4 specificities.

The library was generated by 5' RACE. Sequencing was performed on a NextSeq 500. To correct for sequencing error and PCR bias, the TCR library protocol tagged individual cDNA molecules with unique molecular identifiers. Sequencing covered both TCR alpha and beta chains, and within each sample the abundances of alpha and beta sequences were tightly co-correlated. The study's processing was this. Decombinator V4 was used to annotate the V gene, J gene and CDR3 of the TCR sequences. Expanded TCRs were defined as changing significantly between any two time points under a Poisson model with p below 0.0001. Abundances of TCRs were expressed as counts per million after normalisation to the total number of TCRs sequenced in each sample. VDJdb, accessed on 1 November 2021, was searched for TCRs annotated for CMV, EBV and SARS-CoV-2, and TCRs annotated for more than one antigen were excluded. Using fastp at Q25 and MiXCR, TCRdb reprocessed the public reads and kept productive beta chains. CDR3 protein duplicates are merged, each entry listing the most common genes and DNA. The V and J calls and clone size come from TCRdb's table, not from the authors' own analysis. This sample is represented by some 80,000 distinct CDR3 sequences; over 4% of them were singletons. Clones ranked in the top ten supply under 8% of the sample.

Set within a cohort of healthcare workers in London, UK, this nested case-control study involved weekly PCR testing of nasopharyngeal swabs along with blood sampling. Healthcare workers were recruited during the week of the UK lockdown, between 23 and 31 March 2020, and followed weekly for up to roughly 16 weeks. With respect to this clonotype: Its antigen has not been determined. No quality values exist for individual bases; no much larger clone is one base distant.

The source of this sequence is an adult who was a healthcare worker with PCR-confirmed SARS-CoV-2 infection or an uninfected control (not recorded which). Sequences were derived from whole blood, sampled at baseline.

The CDR3 loop reads CASSQGAGNTGELFF. The DNA reads as follows: TGTGCCAGCAGCCAAGGGGCAGGGAACACCGGGGAGCTGTTTTTT. Recombination linked TRBV3-1 to TRBJ2-2, with the D gene too uncertain to name. The germline V gene (reference sequence) yields LGHDT for CDR1 and YNNKEL for CDR2. Taken from cysteine to phenylalanine, the CDR3 has 15 residues. The sequence is cut down to CDR3 DNA, 45 bases in frame from base 1. V is reduced by 1 base and J by 1 base, leaving a spacing of 7 bases between them.